These T cell receptor beta chains were read from a single sample in a study of somatic mutations in cytotoxic T cells in rheumatoid arthritis. Profiling relied on immunoSEQ multiplex PCR, and the TCRdb table lists in-frame clones only, not all of them. The profile shows 35,000 to 45,000 clones, 84% of them singletons. The sample was CD8+ T cells sorted from blood. These receptors all come from a man aged 40-55 years in good health. Each CDR3 is given without its conserved first and last residue. A clone size is listed for some rows: how often the clone was seen (once, few, many), or a class if it is expanded.

>few|TRBV7-9|TRBJ1-2
ASSLVGGGDYGYT
>-|TRBV27|TRBJ1-1
ASSLFLTGPHTEAF
>once|TRBV7-6|TRBJ1-5
ASSLAGSNQPQH
>-|TRBV27|TRBJ1-2
ASSLSGQYGYT
>-|TRBV19|TRBJ2-1
ASSIIVGGEQF
>-|TRBV19|TRBJ2-3
ASSLRKQTDTQY
>-|TRBV28|TRBJ2-7
ASTTGTGGNKDSGRPTYEQY
>-|TRBV27|TRBJ2-7
ASRGPSYEQY
>-|TRBV7-2|TRBJ2-7
ASSWWVSYEQY
>-|TRBV27|TRBJ2-3
ASTRLGETDTQY
>once|TRBV7-6|TRBJ2-1
ASSLLRGASDEQF
>once|TRBV28|TRBJ1-1
ATGGTEAF
>-|TRBV27|TRBJ2-1
ASSPPAGSIAGVDNEQF
>-|TRBV6-5|TRBJ2-1
ASSYRADSYNEQF
>-|TRBV6-5|TRBJ2-2
ASSYSKWVAGELF
>-|TRBV4-3|TRBJ1-4
ASSQDAGEKLF
>-|TRBV6-1|TRBJ1-5
ASSDTGLNQPQH
>-|TRBV6-5|TRBJ2-7
ASSYSDKPSYEQY